The clone carrying this T cell receptor beta chain has at least ten counts. This entry belongs to a study of T cells in Graves' hyperthyroidism and ophthalmopathy. Template material for amplifying TCR beta CDR3 regions consisted of RNA transcripts. HTBI primers were used for first-round RT-PCR of the TCR CDR3. TCRdb ran MiXCR on the multiplex PCR reads and lists one entry per CDR3 protein. In the table there are around 250,000 distinct CDR3 sequences, about 14% of which are singletons. This CDR3 region has 13 residues. V dropped 6 bases and J dropped 0 bases, with 8 bases sitting between them. Germline V gene lookup returns CDR1 MNHNS and CDR2 SASEGT.

This chain joins TRBV6-1 and TRBJ1-1, with D possibly being TRBD1 (5 bases). This clonotype originated in a woman in her 40s with Graves' hyperthyroidism that later progressed to Graves' ophthalmopathy. Sequencing input: blood. In nucleotides, the CDR3 is TGTGCCAGCAGGGACATGTTGAACACTGAAGCTTTCTTT. Its protein product is CASRDMLNTEAFF.